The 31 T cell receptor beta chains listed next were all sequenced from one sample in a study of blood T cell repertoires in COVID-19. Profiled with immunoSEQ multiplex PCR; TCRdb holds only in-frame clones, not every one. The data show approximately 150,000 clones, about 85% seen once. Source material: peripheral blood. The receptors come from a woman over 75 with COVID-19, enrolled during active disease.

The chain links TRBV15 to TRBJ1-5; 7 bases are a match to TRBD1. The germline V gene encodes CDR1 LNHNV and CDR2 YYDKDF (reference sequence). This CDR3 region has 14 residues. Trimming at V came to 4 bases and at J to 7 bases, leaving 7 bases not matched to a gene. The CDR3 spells CATSKGGREQPQHF. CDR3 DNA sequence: TGTGCCACCAGCAAAGGGGGCAGGGAACAGCCCCAGCATTTT.

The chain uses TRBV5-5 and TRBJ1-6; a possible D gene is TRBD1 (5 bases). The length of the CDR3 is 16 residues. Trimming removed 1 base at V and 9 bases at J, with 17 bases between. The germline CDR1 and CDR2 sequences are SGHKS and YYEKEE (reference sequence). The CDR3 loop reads CASSLQHQGLFSPLHF. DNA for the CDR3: TGTGCCAGCAGCTTGCAACACCAGGGACTTTTTTCACCCCTCCACTTT.

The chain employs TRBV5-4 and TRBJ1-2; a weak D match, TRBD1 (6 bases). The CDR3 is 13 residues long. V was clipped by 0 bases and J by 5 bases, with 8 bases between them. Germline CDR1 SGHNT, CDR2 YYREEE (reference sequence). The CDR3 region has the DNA TGTGCCAGCAGCTTGGACAGGGCTTATGGCTACACCTTC. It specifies CASSLDRAYGYTF. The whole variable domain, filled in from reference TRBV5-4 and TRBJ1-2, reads ETGVTQSPTHLIKTRGQQVTLRCSSQSGHNTVSWYQQALGQGPQFIFQYYREEENGRGNFPPRFSGLQFPNYSSELNVNALELDDSALYLCASSLDRAYGYTFGSGTRLTVV.

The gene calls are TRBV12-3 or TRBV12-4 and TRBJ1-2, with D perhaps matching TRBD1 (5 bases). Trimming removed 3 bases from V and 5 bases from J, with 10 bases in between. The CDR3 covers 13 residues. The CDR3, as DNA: TGTGCCAGCAGTTTGCAACAGGATTATGGCTACACCTTC. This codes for CASSLQQDYGYTF.

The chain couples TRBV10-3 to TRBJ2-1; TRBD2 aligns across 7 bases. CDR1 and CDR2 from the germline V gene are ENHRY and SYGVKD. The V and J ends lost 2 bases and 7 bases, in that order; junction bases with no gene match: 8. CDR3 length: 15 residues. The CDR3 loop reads CAISEAEQGGNEQFF. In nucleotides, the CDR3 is TGTGCCATCAGTGAGGCCGAGCAGGGAGGGAATGAGCAGTTCTTC.

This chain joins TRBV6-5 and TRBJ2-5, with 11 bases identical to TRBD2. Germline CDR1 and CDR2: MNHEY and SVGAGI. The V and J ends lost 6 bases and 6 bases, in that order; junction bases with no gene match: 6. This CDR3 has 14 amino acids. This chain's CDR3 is CASRVAGGPKTQYF. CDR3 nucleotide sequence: TGTGCCAGCAGGGTAGCGGGGGGGCCGAAGACCCAGTACTTC.

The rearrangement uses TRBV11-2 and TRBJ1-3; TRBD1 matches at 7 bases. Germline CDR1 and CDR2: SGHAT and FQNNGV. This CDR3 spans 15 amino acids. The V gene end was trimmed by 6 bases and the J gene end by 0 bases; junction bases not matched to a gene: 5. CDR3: CASSRQGTSGNTIYF. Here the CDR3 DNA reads TGTGCCAGCAGTCGACAGGGAACCTCTGGAAACACCATATATTTT.

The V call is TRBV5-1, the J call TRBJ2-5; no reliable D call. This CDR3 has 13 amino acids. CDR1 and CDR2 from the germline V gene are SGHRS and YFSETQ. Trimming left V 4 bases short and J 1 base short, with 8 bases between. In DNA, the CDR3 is TGCGCCAGCAGCGCCGGAGTCCAAGAGACCCAGTACTTC. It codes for CASSAGVQETQYF.

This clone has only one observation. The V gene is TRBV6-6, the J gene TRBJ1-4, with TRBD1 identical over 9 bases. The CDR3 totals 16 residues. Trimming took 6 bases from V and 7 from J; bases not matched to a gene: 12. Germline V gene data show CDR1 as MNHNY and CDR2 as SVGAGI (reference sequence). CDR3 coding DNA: TGTGCCAGCAGGTCTCCCGGGACAGGGCCCGGTGAAAAACTGTTTTTT. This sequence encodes CASRSPGTGPGEKLFF.

The CDR3 sequence is CASSYSSHSNQPQHF. Here the CDR3 DNA reads TGTGCCAGCAGTTACTCGTCACATAGCAATCAGCCCCAGCATTTT. The chain recombines TRBV6-5 with TRBJ1-5, with D unresolved. Per germline, CDR1 MNHEY and CDR2 SVGAGI. This CDR3 region has 15 residues. Between the trimmed V and J ends, which lost 0 bases and 0 bases, there was a span of 6 bases.

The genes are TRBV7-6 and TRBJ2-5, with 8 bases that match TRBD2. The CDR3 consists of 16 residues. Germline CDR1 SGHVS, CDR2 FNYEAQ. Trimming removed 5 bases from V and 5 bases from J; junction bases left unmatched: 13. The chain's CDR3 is CASSPGGAGAYETQYF. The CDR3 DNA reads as TGTGCCAGCAGCCCCGGGGGAGCGGGGGCGTATGAGACCCAGTACTTC.

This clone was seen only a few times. The CDR3 sequence: CASSLDGQDYGAFF. The CDR3 DNA is TGCGCCAGCAGCTTGGATGGTCAGGATTATGGAGCTTTCTTT. The V gene is TRBV5-1, the J gene TRBJ1-1; the D is unclear. The V end was cut by 0 bases, the J end by 10 bases, with 16 bases between. CDR1 is SGHRS, CDR2 YFSETQ, per germline. The CDR3 spans 14 residues.

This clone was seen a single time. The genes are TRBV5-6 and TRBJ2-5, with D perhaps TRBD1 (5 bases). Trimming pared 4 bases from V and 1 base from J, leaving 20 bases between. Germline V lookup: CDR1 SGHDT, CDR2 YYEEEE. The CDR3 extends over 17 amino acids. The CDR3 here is CASSEDAATVLQETQYF. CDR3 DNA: TGTGCCAGCAGCGAAGATGCCGCGACAGTACTCCAAGAGACCCAGTACTTC. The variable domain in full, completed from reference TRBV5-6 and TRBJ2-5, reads DAGVTQSPTHLIKTRGQQVTLRCSPKSGHDTVSWYQQALGQGPQFIFQYYEEEERQRGNFPDRFSGHQFPNYSSELNVNALLLGDSALYLCASSEDAATVLQETQYFGPGTRLLVL.

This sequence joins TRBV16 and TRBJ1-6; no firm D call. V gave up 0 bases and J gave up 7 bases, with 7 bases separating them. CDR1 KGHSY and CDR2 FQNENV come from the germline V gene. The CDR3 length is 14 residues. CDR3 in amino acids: CASSQSPRNSPLHF. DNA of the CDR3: TGTGCCAGCAGCCAATCTCCCAGGAATTCACCCCTCCACTTT.

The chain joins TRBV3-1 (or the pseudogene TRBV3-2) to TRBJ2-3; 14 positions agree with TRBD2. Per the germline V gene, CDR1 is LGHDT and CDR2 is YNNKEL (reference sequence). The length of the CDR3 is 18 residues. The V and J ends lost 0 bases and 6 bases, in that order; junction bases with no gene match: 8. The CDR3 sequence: CASSQDWGTSGSLDTQYF. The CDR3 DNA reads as TGTGCCAGCAGCCAAGATTGGGGGACTAGCGGGAGCCTGGATACGCAGTATTTT.

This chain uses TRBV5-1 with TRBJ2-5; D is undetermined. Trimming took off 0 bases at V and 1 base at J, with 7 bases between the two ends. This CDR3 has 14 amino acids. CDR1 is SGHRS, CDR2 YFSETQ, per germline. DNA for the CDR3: TGCGCCAGCAGCTTGGGCGCGCTCCAAGAGACCCAGTACTTC. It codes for CASSLGALQETQYF.

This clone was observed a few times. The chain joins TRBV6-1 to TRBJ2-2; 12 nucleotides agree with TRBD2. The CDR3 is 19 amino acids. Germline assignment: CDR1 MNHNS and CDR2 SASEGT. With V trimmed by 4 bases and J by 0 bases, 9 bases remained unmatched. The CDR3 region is CASSGDILAGGSNTGELFF. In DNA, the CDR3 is TGTGCCAGCAGTGGGGATATACTAGCGGGAGGTTCGAACACCGGGGAGCTGTTTTTT.

CDR3 sequence: CASSIFPPGTAGNQPQHF. CDR3 nucleotide sequence: TGTGCCAGTAGTATTTTCCCTCCCGGGACAGCGGGCAATCAGCCCCAGCATTTT. The rearrangement links TRBV19 to TRBJ1-5; 7 bases fit TRBD1. Germline V lookup: CDR1 LNHDA, CDR2 SQIVND (reference sequence). There are 18 residues in the CDR3. The trim removed 3 bases at V and 2 bases at J, leaving 13 bases unmatched.

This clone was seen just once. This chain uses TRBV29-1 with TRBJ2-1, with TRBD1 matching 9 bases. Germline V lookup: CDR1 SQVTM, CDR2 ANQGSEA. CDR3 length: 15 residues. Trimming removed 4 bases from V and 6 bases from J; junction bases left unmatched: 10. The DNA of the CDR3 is TGCAGCGTTGTCCCCGGGACAGGGCTAGGCAATGAGCAGTTCTTC. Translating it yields CSVVPGTGLGNEQFF.

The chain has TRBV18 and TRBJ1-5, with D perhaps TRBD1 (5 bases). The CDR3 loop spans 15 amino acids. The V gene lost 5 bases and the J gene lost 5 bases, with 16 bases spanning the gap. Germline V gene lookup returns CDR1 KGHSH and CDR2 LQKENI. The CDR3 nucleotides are TGTGCCAGCTCAGAAGCCCAGGGATTCCATCAGCCCCAGCATTTT. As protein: CASSEAQGFHQPQHF.

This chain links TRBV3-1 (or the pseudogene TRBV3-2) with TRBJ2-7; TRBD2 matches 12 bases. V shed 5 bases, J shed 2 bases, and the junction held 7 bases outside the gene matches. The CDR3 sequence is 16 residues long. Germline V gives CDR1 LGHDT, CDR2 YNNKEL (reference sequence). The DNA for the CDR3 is TGTGCCAGCAGCGAAACTAGCGGGAGGCCGACCTACGAGCAGTACTTC. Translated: CASSETSGRPTYEQYF.

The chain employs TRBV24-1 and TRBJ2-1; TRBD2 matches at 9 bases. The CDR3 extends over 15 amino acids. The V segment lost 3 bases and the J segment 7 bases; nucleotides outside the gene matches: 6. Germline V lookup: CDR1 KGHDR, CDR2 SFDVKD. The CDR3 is CATSDQAGGFNEQFF. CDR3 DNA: TGTGCCACCAGTGATCAAGCGGGGGGCTTTAATGAGCAGTTCTTC.

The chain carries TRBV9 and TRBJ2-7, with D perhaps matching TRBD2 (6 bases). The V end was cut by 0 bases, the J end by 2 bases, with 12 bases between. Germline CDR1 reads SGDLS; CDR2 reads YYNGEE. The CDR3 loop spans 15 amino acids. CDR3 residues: CASSVDPGDPYEQYF. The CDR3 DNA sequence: TGTGCCAGCAGCGTAGATCCGGGGGACCCCTACGAGCAGTACTTC.

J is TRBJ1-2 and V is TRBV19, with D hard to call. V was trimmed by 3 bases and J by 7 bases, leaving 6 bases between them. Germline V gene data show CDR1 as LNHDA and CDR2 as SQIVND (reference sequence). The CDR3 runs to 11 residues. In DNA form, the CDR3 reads TGTGCCAGTAGTATCCTCGGTGGCTACACCTTC. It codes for CASSILGGYTF.

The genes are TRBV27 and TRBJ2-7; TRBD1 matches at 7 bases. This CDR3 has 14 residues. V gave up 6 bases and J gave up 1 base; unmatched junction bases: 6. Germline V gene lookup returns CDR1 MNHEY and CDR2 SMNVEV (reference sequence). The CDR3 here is CASRRDSRSYEQYF. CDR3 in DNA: TGTGCCAGCAGACGGGACAGCAGATCCTACGAGCAGTACTTC.

CDR3: CASSQSAGAYEQYF. In DNA, the CDR3 is TGTGCCAGCAGCCAATCGGCCGGAGCCTACGAGCAGTACTTC. The genes are TRBV16 and TRBJ2-7; D unclear. Between the trimmed V and J ends, which lost 0 bases and 2 bases, there was a span of 8 bases. CDR3 size: 14 residues. CDR1 is KGHSY and CDR2 is FQNENV in the germline V gene.

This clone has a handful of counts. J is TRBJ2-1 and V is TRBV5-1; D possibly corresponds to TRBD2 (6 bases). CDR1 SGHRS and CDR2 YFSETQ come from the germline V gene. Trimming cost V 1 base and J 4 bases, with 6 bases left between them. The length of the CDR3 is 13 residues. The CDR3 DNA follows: TGCGCCAGCAGCTTGCGGGAGTACAATGAGCAGTTCTTC. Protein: CASSLREYNEQFF. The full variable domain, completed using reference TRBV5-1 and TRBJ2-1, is KAGVTQTPRYLIKTRGQQVTLSCSPISGHRSVSWYQQTPGQGLQFLFEYFSETQRNKGNFPGRFSGRQFSNSRSEMNVSTLELGDSALYLCASSLREYNEQFFGPGTRLTVL.

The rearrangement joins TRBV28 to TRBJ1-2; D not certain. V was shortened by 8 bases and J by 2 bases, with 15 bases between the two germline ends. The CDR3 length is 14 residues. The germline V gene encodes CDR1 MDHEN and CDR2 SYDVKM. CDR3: CASRRQETNYGYTF. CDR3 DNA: TGTGCCAGCCGCCGGCAGGAAACCAACTATGGCTACACCTTC.

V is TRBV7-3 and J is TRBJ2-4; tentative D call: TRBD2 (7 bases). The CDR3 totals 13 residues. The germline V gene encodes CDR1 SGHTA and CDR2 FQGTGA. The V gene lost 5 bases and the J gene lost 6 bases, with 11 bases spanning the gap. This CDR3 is CASSPGGRNIQYF. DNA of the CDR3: TGTGCCAGCAGCCCCGGGGGGCGAAACATTCAGTACTTC.

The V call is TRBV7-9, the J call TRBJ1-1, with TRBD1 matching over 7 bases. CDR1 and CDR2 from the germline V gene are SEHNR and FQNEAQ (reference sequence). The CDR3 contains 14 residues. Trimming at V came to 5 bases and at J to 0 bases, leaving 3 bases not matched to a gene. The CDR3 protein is CASSVTGMNTEAFF. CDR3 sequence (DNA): TGTGCCAGCAGCGTGACAGGGATGAACACTGAAGCTTTCTTT.

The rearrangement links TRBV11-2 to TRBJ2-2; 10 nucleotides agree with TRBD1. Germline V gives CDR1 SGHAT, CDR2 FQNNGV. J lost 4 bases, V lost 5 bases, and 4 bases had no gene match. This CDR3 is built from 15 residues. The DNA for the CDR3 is TGTGCCAGCAGCCCCAGGACAGGGGGCACCGGGGAGCTGTTTTTT. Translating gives CASSPRTGGTGELFF.